This entry lists 8 T cell receptor beta chains sequenced from one sample in a study of T cells in localized non-small cell lung cancer. TCRdb's table, derived via immunoSEQ multiplex PCR, lists solely in-frame clones and lacks some. This sample has about 18,000 clones, with about 80% found just once. Material: peripheral blood, obtained before any cancer treatment. These receptors came from a female donor of 60 years or more with stage I lung adenocarcinoma.

The chain carries TRBV5-4 and TRBJ2-1, with 12 bases that match TRBD2. The CDR3 runs to 15 residues. In germline, CDR1 is SGHNT, CDR2 YYREEE (reference sequence). V was clipped by 1 base and J by 9 bases; unmatched bases: 5. This CDR3 reads CASSLPSGGVVEQFF. The CDR3 nucleotides are TGTGCCAGCAGCTTGCCTAGCGGGGGGGTCGTTGAGCAGTTCTTC.

CDR3 DNA sequence: TGTGCTTCAAGAGGGGTTAGAACAGATACGCAGTATTTT. It specifies CASRGVRTDTQYF. The V gene is TRBV7-9, the J gene TRBJ2-3; possibly TRBD1 or TRBD2 for D (5 bases each). The V gene's germline CDR1 is SEHNR and CDR2 FQNEAQ (reference sequence). The CDR3 is made up of 13 amino acids.

As concerns this clone: One end of the junction fails to match germline, which may point to a read error. The CDR3 sequence: CASSITRLSDEQYF. The DNA of the CDR3 is TGTGCCAGTAGTATAACCAGGCTCTCCGACGAGCAGTACTTC. The chain recombines TRBV19 with TRBJ2-7, with unresolved D. The germline CDR1 and CDR2 sequences are LNHDA and SQIVND (reference sequence). The CDR3 is made up of 14 amino acids. Full variable domain (outside the CDR3, taken from reference TRBV19 and TRBJ2-7): DGGITQSPKYLFRKEGQNVTLSCEQNLNHDAMYWYRQDPGQGLRLIYYSQIVNDFQKGDIAEGYSVSREKKESFPLTVTSAQKNPTAFYLCASSITRLSDEQYFGPGTRLTVT.

The chain recombines TRBV6-1 with TRBJ2-5, with unresolved D. The germline V gene encodes CDR1 MNHNS and CDR2 SASEGT. The CDR3 contains 15 residues. Trimming stripped 1 base from V and 5 bases from J, with 14 bases between. CDR3 DNA: TGTGCCAGCAGTGAAGTGGCCGGGTTACGGGAGACCCAGTACTTC. Its protein is CASSEVAGLRETQYF.

This sequence joins TRBV2 and TRBJ1-1; D not resolved. There are 16 residues in the CDR3. Trimming pared 2 bases from V and 1 base from J, leaving 14 bases between. Germline V gives CDR1 SNHLY, CDR2 FYNNEI. CDR3 residues: CASSEFRAGPNTEAFF. Written as DNA, the CDR3 is TGTGCCAGCAGTGAATTTAGGGCAGGCCCGAACACTGAAGCTTTCTTT.

This sequence joins TRBV30 and TRBJ2-7; D may be TRBD1 (6 bases). Germline V gene sequence: CDR1 GTSNPN, CDR2 SVGIG (reference sequence). The CDR3 consists of 13 residues. V lost 5 bases and J 6 bases, leaving 17 bases between the germline ends. In nucleotides, the CDR3 is TGTGCCTGGGCGTCGACAGCCAGGGGCGAGCAGTACTTC. Protein: CAWASTARGEQYF.

This clone was observed once. The chain is built from TRBV19 and TRBJ2-5; 8 positions match TRBD1. The CDR3 sequence is 14 residues long. V dropped 8 bases and J dropped 5; count of bases not matched to a gene: 10. The germline CDR1 and CDR2 sequences are LNHDA and SQIVND (reference sequence). The DNA of the CDR3 is TGTGCCAGTCGCCCCCCGGACAGGGAGGAGACCCAGTACTTC. It specifies CASRPPDREETQYF.

This clone appeared a single time. The chain has TRBV2 and TRBJ1-5; 8 nucleotides align to TRBD1. This CDR3 comprises 13 residues. Germline CDR1 SNHLY, CDR2 FYNNEI. With 7 bases clipped from V and 11 bases from J, the junction kept 10 bases outside the gene matches. The CDR3 nucleotides read TGTGCCAGCACCCAGGGGGCAGGAACGGCCCAGCATTTT. Amino acids: CASTQGAGTAQHF. The full variable domain, its missing parts supplied by reference TRBV2 and TRBJ1-5, is EPEVTQTPSHQVTQMGQEVILRCVPISNHLYFYWYRQILGQKVEFLVSFYNNEISEKSEIFDDQFSVERPDGSNFTLKIRSTKLEDSAMYFCASTQGAGTAQHFGDGTRLSIL.